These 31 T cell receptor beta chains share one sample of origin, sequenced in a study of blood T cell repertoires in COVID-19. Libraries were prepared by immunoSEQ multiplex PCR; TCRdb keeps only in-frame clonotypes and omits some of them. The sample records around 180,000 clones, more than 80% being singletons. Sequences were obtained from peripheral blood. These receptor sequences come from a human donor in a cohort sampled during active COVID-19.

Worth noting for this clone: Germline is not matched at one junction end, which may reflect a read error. CDR3 in DNA: TGCGCCAGCAGTCAAGGAGGAGATACGCAGTATTTT. It codes for CASSQGGDTQYF. This chain uses TRBV4-1 with TRBJ2-3; a weak D match, TRBD2 (5 bases). CDR3 length: 12 amino acids. CDR1 MGHRA and CDR2 YSYEKL come from the germline V gene.

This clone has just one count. The CDR3, as DNA: TGTGCCAGCAGCTCTCGGGGGTACGAGCAGTACTTC. Translated: CASSSRGYEQYF. The rearrangement joins TRBV11-2 to TRBJ2-7, with D possibly being TRBD2 (6 bases). From germline, CDR1 is SGHAT and CDR2 FQNNGV. Trimming stripped 4 bases from V and 4 bases from J, with 8 bases between. The CDR3 is 12 amino acids. Filled out from reference TRBV11-2 and TRBJ2-7, the complete variable domain reads EAGVAQSPRYKIIEKRQSVAFWCNPISGHATLYWYQQILGQGPKLLIQFQNNGVVDDSQLPKDRFSAERLKGVDSTLKIQPAKLEDSAVYLCASSSRGYEQYFGPGTRLTVT.

The chain's CDR3 is CASSPGHLGGGNGYTF. The CDR3 DNA reads as TGTGCCAGCAGTCCCGGACATCTAGGAGGAGGGAACGGCTACACCTTC. This chain connects TRBV27 to TRBJ1-2, with D perhaps matching TRBD1 (5 bases). Trimming removed 5 bases at V and 8 bases at J, with 24 bases between. The CDR3 is 16 amino acids. The V gene's germline CDR1 is MNHEY and CDR2 SMNVEV (reference sequence).

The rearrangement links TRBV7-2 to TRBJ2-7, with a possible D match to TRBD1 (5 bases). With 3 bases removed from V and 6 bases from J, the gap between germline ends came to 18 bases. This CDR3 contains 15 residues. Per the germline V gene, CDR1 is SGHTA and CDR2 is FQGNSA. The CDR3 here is CASSFASGVQGEQYF. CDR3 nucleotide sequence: TGTGCCAGCAGCTTCGCATCTGGGGTTCAGGGCGAGCAGTACTTC. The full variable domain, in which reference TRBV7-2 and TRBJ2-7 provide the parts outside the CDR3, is GAGVSQSPSNKVTEKGKDVELRCDPISGHTALYWYRQSLGQGLEFLIYFQGNSAPDKSGLPSDRFSAERTGGSVSTLTIQRTQQEDSAVYLCASSFASGVQGEQYFGPGTRLTVT.

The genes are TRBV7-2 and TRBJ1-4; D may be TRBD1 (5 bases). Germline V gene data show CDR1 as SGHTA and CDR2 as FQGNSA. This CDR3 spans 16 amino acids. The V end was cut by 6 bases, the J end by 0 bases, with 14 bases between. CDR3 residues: CASSPWGEPTNEKLFF. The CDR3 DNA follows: TGTGCCAGCAGTCCCTGGGGGGAACCAACTAATGAAAAACTGTTTTTT. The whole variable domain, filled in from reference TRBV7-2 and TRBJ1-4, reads GAGVSQSPSNKVTEKGKDVELRCDPISGHTALYWYRQSLGQGLEFLIYFQGNSAPDKSGLPSDRFSAERTGGSVSTLTIQRTQQEDSAVYLCASSPWGEPTNEKLFFGSGTQLSVL.

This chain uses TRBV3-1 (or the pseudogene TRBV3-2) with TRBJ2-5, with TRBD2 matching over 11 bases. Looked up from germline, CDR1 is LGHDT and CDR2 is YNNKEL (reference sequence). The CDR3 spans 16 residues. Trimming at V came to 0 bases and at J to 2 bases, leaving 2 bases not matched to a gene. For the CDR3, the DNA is TGTGCCAGCAGCCAAGATTTAGCGGGGGGGCAAGAGACCCAGTACTTC. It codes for CASSQDLAGGQETQYF.

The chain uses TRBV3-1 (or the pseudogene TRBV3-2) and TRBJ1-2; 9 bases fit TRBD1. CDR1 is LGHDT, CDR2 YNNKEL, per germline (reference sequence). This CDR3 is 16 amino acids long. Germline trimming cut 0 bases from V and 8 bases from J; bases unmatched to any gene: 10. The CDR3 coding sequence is TGTGCCAGCAGCCAAGATTGGGCCTTGGACAGGGGAGGCTACACCTTC. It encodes CASSQDWALDRGGYTF.

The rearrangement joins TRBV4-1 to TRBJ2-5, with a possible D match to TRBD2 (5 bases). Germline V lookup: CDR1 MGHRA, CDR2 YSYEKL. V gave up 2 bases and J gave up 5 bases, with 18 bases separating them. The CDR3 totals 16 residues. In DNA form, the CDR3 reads TGCGCCAGCAGCCAATATATGACTACACCAGTGGAGACCCAGTACTTC. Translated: CASSQYMTTPVETQYF.

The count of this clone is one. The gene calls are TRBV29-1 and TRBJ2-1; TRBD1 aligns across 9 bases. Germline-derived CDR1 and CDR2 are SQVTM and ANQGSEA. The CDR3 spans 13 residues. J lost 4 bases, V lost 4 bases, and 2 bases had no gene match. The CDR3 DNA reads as TGCAGCGTTGGGGACAGGGCTTACAATGAGCAGTTCTTC. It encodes CSVGDRAYNEQFF.

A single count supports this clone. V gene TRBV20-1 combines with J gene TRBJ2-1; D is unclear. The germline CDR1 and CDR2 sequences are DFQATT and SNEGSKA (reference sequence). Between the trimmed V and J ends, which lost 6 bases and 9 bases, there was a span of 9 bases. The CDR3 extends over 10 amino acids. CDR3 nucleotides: TGCAGTGCCGTTGACTTTGAGCAGTTCTTC. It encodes CSAVDFEQFF.

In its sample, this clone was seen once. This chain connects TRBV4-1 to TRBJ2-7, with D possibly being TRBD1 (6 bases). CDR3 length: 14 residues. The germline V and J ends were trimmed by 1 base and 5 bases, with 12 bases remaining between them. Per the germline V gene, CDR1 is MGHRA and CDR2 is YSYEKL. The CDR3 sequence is CASSQVGHRDEQYF. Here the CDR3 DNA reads TGCGCCAGCAGCCAAGTGGGACATCGAGACGAGCAGTACTTC.

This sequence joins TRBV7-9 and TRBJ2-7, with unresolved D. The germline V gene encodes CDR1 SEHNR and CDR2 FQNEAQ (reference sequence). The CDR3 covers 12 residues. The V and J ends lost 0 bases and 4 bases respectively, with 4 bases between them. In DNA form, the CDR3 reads TGTGCCAGCAGCTTAGCGGAGTACGAGCAGTACTTC. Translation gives CASSLAEYEQYF.

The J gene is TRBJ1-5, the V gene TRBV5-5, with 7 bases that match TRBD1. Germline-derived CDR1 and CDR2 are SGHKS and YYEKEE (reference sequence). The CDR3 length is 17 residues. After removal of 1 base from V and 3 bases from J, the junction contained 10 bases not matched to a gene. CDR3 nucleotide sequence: TGTGCCAGCAGCTTGAGGGGGACAGCGTGGTCCAATCAGCCCCAGCATTTT. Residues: CASSLRGTAWSNQPQHF.

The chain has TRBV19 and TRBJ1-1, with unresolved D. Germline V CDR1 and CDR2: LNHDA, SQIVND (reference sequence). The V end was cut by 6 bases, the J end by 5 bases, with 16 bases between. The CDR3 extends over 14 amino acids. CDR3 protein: CASSSGGGRTEAFF. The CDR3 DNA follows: TGTGCCAGTAGCTCCGGCGGAGGAAGAACTGAAGCTTTCTTT.

The CDR3 DNA sequence: TGTGCCAGCAGCTTAGGCCTCTATGGCTACACCTTC. Its protein product is CASSLGLYGYTF. V usage is TRBV13 and J usage is TRBJ1-2; D remains unclear. Deletions cut 0 bases from V and 4 bases from J, with 3 bases between. Germline CDR1 and CDR2: PRHDT and FYEKMQ (reference sequence). This CDR3 region has 12 residues. Combining the CDR3 with reference TRBV13 and TRBJ1-2 gives the whole variable domain AAGVIQSPRHLIKEKRETATLKCYPIPRHDTVYWYQQGPGQDPQFLISFYEKMQSDKGSIPDRFSAQQFSDYHSELNMSSLELGDSALYFCASSLGLYGYTFGSGTRLTVV.

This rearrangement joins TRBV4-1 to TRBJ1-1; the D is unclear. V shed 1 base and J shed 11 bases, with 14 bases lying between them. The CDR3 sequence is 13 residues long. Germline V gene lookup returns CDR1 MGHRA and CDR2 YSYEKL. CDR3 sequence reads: CASSQGVEAVAFF. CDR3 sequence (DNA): TGCGCCAGCAGCCAAGGGGTGGAGGCAGTGGCTTTCTTT.

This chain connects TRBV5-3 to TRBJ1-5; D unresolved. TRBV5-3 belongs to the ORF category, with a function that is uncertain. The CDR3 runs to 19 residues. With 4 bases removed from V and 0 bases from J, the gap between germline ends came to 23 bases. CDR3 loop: CARSHHPVDKPISNQPQHF. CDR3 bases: TGTGCCAGAAGCCACCACCCCGTTGACAAACCGATTAGCAATCAGCCCCAGCATTTT.

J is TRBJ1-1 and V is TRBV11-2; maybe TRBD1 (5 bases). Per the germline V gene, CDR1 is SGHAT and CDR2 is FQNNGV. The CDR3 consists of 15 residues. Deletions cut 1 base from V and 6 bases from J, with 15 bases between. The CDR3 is CASSLGGGKGAEAFF. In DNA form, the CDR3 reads TGTGCCAGCAGCTTAGGGGGGGGAAAGGGCGCTGAAGCTTTCTTT.

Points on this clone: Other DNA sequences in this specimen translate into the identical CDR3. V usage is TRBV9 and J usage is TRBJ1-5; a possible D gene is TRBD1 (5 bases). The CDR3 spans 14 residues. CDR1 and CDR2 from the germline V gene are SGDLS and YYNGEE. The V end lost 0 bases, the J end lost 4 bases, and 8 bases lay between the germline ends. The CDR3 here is CASSVGGGNQPQHF. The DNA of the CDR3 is TGTGCCAGCAGCGTAGGTGGGGGGAATCAGCCCCAGCATTTT.

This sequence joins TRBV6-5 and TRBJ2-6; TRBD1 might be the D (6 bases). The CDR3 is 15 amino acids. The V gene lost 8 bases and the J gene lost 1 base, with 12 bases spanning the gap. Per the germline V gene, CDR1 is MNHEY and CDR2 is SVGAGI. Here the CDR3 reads CASGPQGSGANVLTF. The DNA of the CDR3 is TGTGCCAGCGGGCCCCAGGGGTCTGGGGCCAACGTCCTGACTTTC.

CDR3 loop: CAWTRSRDSRNTSPLHF. CDR3 DNA sequence: TGTGCCTGGACAAGGAGTCGGGACAGCCGGAACACTTCCCCCCTCCACTTT. The V and J genes are TRBV30 and TRBJ1-6; TRBD1 agrees at 7 bases. Trimming cost V 4 bases and J 13 bases; bases outside gene matches: 22. CDR1 and CDR2 (germline): GTSNPN, SVGIG (reference sequence). This CDR3 has 17 amino acids.

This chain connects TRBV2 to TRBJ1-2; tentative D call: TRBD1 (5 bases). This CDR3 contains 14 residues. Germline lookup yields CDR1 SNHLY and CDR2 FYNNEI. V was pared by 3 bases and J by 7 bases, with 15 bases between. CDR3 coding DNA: TGTGCCAGCAGTGAGGCTCCGGGACTGGGTGGCTACACCTTC. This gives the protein CASSEAPGLGGYTF.

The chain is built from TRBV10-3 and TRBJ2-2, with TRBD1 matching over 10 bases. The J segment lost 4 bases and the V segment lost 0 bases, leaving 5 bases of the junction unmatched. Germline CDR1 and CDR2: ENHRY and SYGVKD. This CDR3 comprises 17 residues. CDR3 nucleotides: TGTGCCATCAGTGAGTCGAAGGGGACAGGGGTCACCGGGGAGCTGTTTTTT. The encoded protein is CAISESKGTGVTGELFF.

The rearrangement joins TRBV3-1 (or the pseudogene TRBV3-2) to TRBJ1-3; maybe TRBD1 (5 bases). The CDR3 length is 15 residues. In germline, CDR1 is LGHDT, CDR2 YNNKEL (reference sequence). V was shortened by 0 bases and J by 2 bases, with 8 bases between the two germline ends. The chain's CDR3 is CASSQDSGPGNTIYF. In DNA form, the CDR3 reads TGTGCCAGCAGCCAAGATTCAGGGCCTGGAAACACCATATATTTT.

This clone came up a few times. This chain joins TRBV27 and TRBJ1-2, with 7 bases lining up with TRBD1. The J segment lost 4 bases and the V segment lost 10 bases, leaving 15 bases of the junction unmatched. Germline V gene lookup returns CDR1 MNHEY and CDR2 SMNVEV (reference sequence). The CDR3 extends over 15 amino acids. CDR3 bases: TGTGCCACCAGCCGGAACCGGGACAGCGGCTATGGCTACACCTTC. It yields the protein CATSRNRDSGYGYTF.

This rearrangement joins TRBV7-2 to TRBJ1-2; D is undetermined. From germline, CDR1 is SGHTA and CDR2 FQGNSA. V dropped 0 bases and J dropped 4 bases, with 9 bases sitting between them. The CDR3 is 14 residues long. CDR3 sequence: CASSLASGIYGYTF. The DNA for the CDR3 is TGTGCCAGCAGCTTAGCTTCCGGGATCTATGGCTACACCTTC.

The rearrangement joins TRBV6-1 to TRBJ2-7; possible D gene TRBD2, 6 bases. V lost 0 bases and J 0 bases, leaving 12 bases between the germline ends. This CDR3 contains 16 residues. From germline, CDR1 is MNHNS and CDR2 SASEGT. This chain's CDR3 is CASSEALVGSSYEQYF. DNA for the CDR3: TGTGCCAGCAGTGAAGCGCTCGTCGGGAGCTCCTACGAGCAGTACTTC.

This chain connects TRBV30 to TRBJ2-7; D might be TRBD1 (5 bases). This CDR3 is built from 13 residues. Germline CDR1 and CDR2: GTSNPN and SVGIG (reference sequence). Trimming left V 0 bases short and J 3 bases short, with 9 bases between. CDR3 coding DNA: TGTGCCTGGAGTGTGGGCAGGGACTACGAGCAGTACTTC. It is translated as CAWSVGRDYEQYF.

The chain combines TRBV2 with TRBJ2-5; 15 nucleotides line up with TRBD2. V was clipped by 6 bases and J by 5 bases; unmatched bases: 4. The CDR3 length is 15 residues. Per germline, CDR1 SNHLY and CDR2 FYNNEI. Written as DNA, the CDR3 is TGTGCCAGCAGGTCCGGGACTAGCGGGGGGGAGACCCAGTACTTC. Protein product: CASRSGTSGGETQYF. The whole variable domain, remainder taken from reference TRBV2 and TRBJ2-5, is EPEVTQTPSHQVTQMGQEVILRCVPISNHLYFYWYRQILGQKVEFLVSFYNNEISEKSEIFDDQFSVERPDGSNFTLKIRSTKLEDSAMYFCASRSGTSGGETQYFGPGTRLLVL.

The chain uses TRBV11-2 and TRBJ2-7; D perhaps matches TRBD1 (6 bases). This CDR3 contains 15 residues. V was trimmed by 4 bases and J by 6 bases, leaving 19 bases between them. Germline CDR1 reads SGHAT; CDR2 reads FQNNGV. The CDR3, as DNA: TGTGCCAGCAGCTCCTTACAGGGAAAAATAGCCGAGCAGTACTTC. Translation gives CASSSLQGKIAEQYF.

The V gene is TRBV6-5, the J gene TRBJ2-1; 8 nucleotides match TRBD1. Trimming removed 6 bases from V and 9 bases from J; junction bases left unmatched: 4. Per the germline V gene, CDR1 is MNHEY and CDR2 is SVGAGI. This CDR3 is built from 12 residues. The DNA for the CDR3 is TGTGCCAGCAGCTCGACAGGGGTTGAGCAGTTCTTC. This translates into CASSSTGVEQFF.